The rows below give T cell receptor beta chains drawn from one sample of a study of CD8 T cell repertoires and HIV-1 epitope variants. No antigen has been identified for these receptors. TCRdb's copy holds only in-frame clones and misses some; the assay was immunoSEQ multiplex PCR. The repertoire holds about 5,600 clones, with 55% to 70% as singletons. The sequencing sample was made of cultured CD8+ T cells derived from PBMCs. Receptors were obtained from a male donor with HIV. Both conserved end residues are part of each CDR3.

v_gene | CDR3aa
TRBV27 | CASSPTGNGANVLTF
TRBV28 | CASRQVGTALYGYTF
TRBV2 | CASSRRDPRAYEQYF
TRBV27 | CATSPVRGLDNSPLHF
TRBV7-3 | CASSLTAGHVHEQFF
TRBV4-3 | CASSQDPPDLDYGYTF
TRBV29-1 | CSVERQGAFF
TRBV7-9 | CASSLGTSGSRDEQFF
TRBV7-9 | CASSITGGGDTQYF
TRBV4-2 | CASSQAGGEQYF
TRBV5-1 | CASSLVSHEQYF